The 16 T cell receptor beta chains below come from one sample, sequenced in a study of low-dose radiotherapy and immunotherapy resistance in tumors. Primers used for first-strand cDNA, a TRAV- and TRBV-specific set, covered both alpha and beta chains. Using a constant-region primer together with a V-primer adapter, TCRs were subjected to about 18 PCR cycles of amplification. MiXCR was run by TCRdb on the reads, yielding one entry per CDR3 protein. Among tens of thousands of distinct CDR3 sequences, less than 30% were seen once, and the ten largest hold 9.5% to 13%. The time point is: after trial treatment. The treatment was: LDRT plus nivolumab, ipilimumab, low-dose cyclophosphamide and aspirin (RACIN trial). Sequencing was performed on PBMCs, taken after low-dose radiotherapy plus immunotherapy. The source of these receptors is a male donor with prostate cancer.

This chain links TRBV10-1 with TRBJ2-7; 8 positions agree with TRBD1. V shed 8 bases and J 2 bases; nucleotides not matched to a gene: 8. The germline V gene has CDR1 WNHNN and CDR2 SYGVQD (reference sequence). The CDR3 length is 14 residues. The CDR3 region is CASRKDRGPYEQYF. DNA of the CDR3: TGCGCCAGCCGAAAAGACAGGGGCCCCTACGAGCAGTACTTC.

This clonotype was counted ten times or more. This chain links TRBV5-1 with TRBJ2-2, with D maybe TRBD1 (6 bases). The CDR3 sequence is 17 residues long. V lost 0 bases to trimming and J lost 4 bases, with 16 bases between them. Germline V gene sequence: CDR1 SGHRS, CDR2 YFSETQ. The CDR3 here is CASSLGQGNQRTGELFF. CDR3 DNA: TGCGCCAGCAGCTTGGGTCAGGGGAATCAGCGCACCGGGGAGCTGTTTTTT. Based on the CDR3 plus reference TRBV5-1 and TRBJ2-2, the full variable domain is KAGVTQTPRYLIKTRGQQVTLSCSPISGHRSVSWYQQTPGQGLQFLFEYFSETQRNKGNFPGRFSGRQFSNSRSEMNVSTLELGDSALYLCASSLGQGNQRTGELFFGEGSRLTVL.

This clonotype was counted at least ten times. This chain connects TRBV29-1 to TRBJ1-4, with D possibly TRBD1 on 5 matching bases. Germline CDR1 reads SQVTM; CDR2 reads ANQGSEA. The CDR3 runs 14 residues. The V end lost 4 bases, the J end lost 7 bases, and 16 bases lay between the germline ends. CDR3 protein: CSVATFLGGEKLFF. The CDR3 bases are TGCAGCGTTGCCACATTTCTTGGGGGTGAAAAACTGTTTTTT.

This clonotype was found many times. The V gene is TRBV3-1, the J gene TRBJ1-1; D not resolved. The germline V gene has CDR1 LGHDT and CDR2 YNNKEL (reference sequence). The CDR3 spans 15 residues. V was pared by 1 base and J by 4 bases, with 13 bases between. CDR3: CASSQVRSRTTEAFF. In DNA form, the CDR3 reads TGTGCCAGCAGCCAAGTACGATCAAGAACCACTGAAGCTTTCTTT.

The J gene is TRBJ2-6, the V gene TRBV5-4; the D is unclear. The germline V gene has CDR1 SGHNT and CDR2 YYREEE (reference sequence). This CDR3 comprises 16 residues. The V end was cut by 4 bases, the J end by 0 bases, with 11 bases between. CDR3 bases: TGTGCCAGCAGCGGACCTTACAGCTCTGGGGCCAACGTCCTGACTTTC. It is translated as CASSGPYSSGANVLTF.

This clonotype was found many times. V gene TRBV19 combines with J gene TRBJ1-1; possibly TRBD1 for D (6 bases). The germline CDR1 and CDR2 sequences are LNHDA and SQIVND (reference sequence). Between the trimmed V and J ends, which lost 7 bases and 4 bases, there was a span of 16 bases. The CDR3 consists of 14 residues. In DNA form, the CDR3 reads TGTGCCAGTATCGTCGCCAGGGGCGGCACTGAAGCTTTCTTT. Its protein product is CASIVARGGTEAFF.

This clonotype was seen many times. V usage is TRBV3-1 and J usage is TRBJ2-7, with D tentatively TRBD1 or TRBD2 (5 bases each). The V gene's germline CDR1 is LGHDT and CDR2 YNNKEL (reference sequence). The CDR3 spans 15 residues. V gave up 3 bases and J gave up 3 bases, with 15 bases separating them. CDR3 in DNA: TGTGCCAGCAGCCACCGGGACCCAAAAAACTACGAGCAGTACTTC. Protein: CASSHRDPKNYEQYF.

This clonotype was counted at least ten times. The chain joins TRBV12-3 or TRBV12-4 to TRBJ2-7; no clear D. CDR3 length: 12 amino acids. Deletions cut 8 bases from V and 1 base from J, with 9 bases between. The CDR3 reads CASVGTSYEQYF. The CDR3 coding sequence is TGTGCCAGCGTAGGTACTTCCTACGAGCAGTACTTC.

A note on this clonotype: A far larger clone is a single base away, which makes a read error likely. The chain has TRBV2 and TRBJ2-1; D is possibly TRBD2 (7 bases). The CDR3 extends over 15 amino acids. V lost 7 bases to trimming and J lost 13 bases, with 26 bases between them. Germline CDR1 and CDR2: SNHLY and FYNNEI. As DNA, the CDR3 is TGTGCCAGCATGGGGGGGCGGCAAGTCCAAGAGACCCAGTTCTTC. The encoded protein is CASMGGRQVQETQFF.

The J gene is TRBJ2-3, the V gene TRBV28; D possibly corresponds to TRBD1 (5 bases). CDR1 is MDHEN, CDR2 SYDVKM, per germline. The germline V and J ends were trimmed by 2 bases and 0 bases, with 9 bases remaining between them. The length of the CDR3 is 15 residues. The CDR3 DNA sequence: TGTGCCAGCAGTTTAGGGGCAATTAGCACAGATACGCAGTATTTT. Protein sequence: CASSLGAISTDTQYF.

This clonotype came up a few times. This chain's CDR3 is CASSDSPKGTQYF. CDR3 bases: TGTGCCAGCAGTGATTCCCCGAAGGGGACCCAGTACTTC. This chain uses TRBV2 with TRBJ2-5, with D unclear. The V and J ends lost 3 bases and 7 bases respectively, with 12 bases between them. Germline CDR1 and CDR2: SNHLY and FYNNEI. The CDR3 runs 13 residues.

The sample holds many counts of this clonotype. J is TRBJ2-7 and V is TRBV10-3, with D uncertain. V lost 0 bases, J lost 3 bases, and 3 bases lay in between. Germline V gene lookup returns CDR1 ENHRY and CDR2 SYGVKD. The CDR3 has 12 amino acids. The CDR3 spells CAISESYYEQYF. In DNA, the CDR3 is TGTGCCATCAGTGAGTCCTACTACGAGCAGTACTTC.

This clonotype was seen ten or more times. One junction end disagrees with the germline gene, perhaps due to a read error. This rearrangement joins TRBV4-1 to TRBJ2-3; D is perhaps TRBD1 (5 bases). This CDR3 is built from 14 residues. Germline V gene sequence: CDR1 MGHRA, CDR2 YSYEKL. The CDR3 nucleotides are TGTGCCAGCAGCCAAGGGGTCAGCACAGATACGCAGTATTTT. This translates into CASSQGVSTDTQYF.

This clonotype was recorded at least ten times. J is TRBJ2-2 and V is TRBV19; D remains ambiguous. The CDR3 has 15 residues. Germline CDR1 reads LNHDA; CDR2 reads SQIVND (reference sequence). The V gene lost 3 bases and the J gene lost 3 bases, with 11 bases spanning the gap. DNA for the CDR3: TGTGCCAGTAGTATTTCATTCTGGGACACCGGGGAGCTGTTTTTT. Protein product: CASSISFWDTGELFF.

This clonotype was counted a few times. Since a far larger clone is one base different, this is likely a read error. The CDR3 reads CSPLGRRNEQYF. CDR3 sequence (DNA): TGCAGCCCTTTGGGGCGGCGTAATGAGCAGTACTTC. The chain couples TRBV29-1 to TRBJ2-4, with D possibly being TRBD1 (5 bases). CDR3 length: 12 residues. V lost 8 bases to trimming and J lost 13 bases, with 21 bases between them. Germline-derived CDR1 and CDR2 are SQVTM and ANQGSEA.

In its sample, this clonotype was seen many times. The chain recombines TRBV5-1 with TRBJ2-1; perhaps TRBD2 as D (5 bases). The germline V gene encodes CDR1 SGHRS and CDR2 YFSETQ. The CDR3 sequence is 14 residues long. Trimming cost V 5 bases and J 5 bases, with 14 bases left between them. Here the CDR3 DNA reads TGCGCCAGCAGGCGGGCCGAGGAGGACAATGAGCAGTTCTTC. Residues: CASRRAEEDNEQFF.